The T cell receptor beta chain described here comes from a study of T-cell memory formation after mild COVID-19. The germline gives CDR1 SGHRS, CDR2 YFSETQ. The CDR3 extends over 16 amino acids. With V trimmed by 4 bases and J by 6 bases, 10 bases remained unmatched. This clonotype occurred a few times. As yet, its antigen is unknown. TCRalpha and TCRbeta libraries used 5'RACE with constant-segment primers and UMIs. TCRdb redid the calling of the 5' RACE reads with MiXCR, one entry per CDR3 protein. The repertoire consists of a few hundred thousand distinct CDR3 sequences, with less than 25% occurring once and the leading ten covering 7% to 9.5%. Overall study findings and caveats: Nothing confirmed that second-wave clones peaking on day 37 were specific for SARS-CoV-2. Contracting clones localized mainly to CM and EM when CD4+ and mainly to EMRA when CD8+. Balance between CD4 and CD8 was seen in clones contracting day 15 to 85, and a CD4+ lean was seen in later expanders.

Material for sequencing was PBMCs or a T cell subset sorted from them (not recorded which). The TCR originated in an adult woman who had mild COVID-19 (a few samples of this study predate the infection). Cell type and time point are not known. The chain combines TRBV5-1 with TRBJ1-2; 12 nucleotides align to TRBD1. The CDR3 here is CASSANTGTGGNGYTF. The CDR3 nucleotides are TGCGCCAGCAGCGCCAATACCGGGACAGGGGGCAATGGCTACACCTTC. The full variable domain, with the rest looked up from reference TRBV5-1 and TRBJ1-2, is KAGVTQTPRYLIKTRGQQVTLSCSPISGHRSVSWYQQTPGQGLQFLFEYFSETQRNKGNFPGRFSGRQFSNSRSEMNVSTLELGDSALYLCASSANTGTGGNGYTFGSGTRLTVV.